The 13 T cell receptor beta chains presented below share a single source sample, sequenced in a study of T cell responses to AZD1222 COVID-19 vaccine. The protocol was immunoSEQ multiplex PCR, while the TCRdb copy is restricted to in-frame clones and leaves out a portion. The table includes 90,000 to 140,000 clones, 82% detected once. Sequenced here: peripheral blood, sampled on day 0 of AZD1222 vaccination. The receptor set was obtained from an adult in good health.

The chain is built from TRBV5-1 and TRBJ1-4; TRBD1 is a possible D gene (6 bases). V dropped 1 base and J dropped 8 bases, with 15 bases sitting between them. Germline CDR1 is SGHRS and CDR2 is YFSETQ. The length of the CDR3 is 15 residues. The CDR3 nucleotides read TGCGCCAGCAGCTTGTTGGAGGGGGAGGGCGAAAAACTGTTTTTT. Translation: CASSLLEGEGEKLFF.

The chain employs TRBV7-2 and TRBJ2-7; no definite D call. The germline V and J ends were trimmed by 2 bases and 0 bases, with 11 bases remaining between them. The germline gives CDR1 SGHTA, CDR2 FQGNSA. The CDR3 runs 15 residues. The CDR3 sequence is CASSLHGGNSYEQYF. The DNA for the CDR3 is TGTGCCAGCAGCTTACATGGTGGTAACTCCTACGAGCAGTACTTC.

The chain joins TRBV3-1 (or the pseudogene TRBV3-2) to TRBJ2-1; 14 bases are a match to TRBD2. V dropped 4 bases and J dropped 9; count of bases not matched to a gene: 17. The CDR3 is 19 residues long. Germline CDR1 LGHDT, CDR2 YNNKEL (reference sequence). CDR3 in amino acids: CASSPKRLAGGPRDTEQFF. The DNA for the CDR3 is TGTGCCAGCAGCCCCAAGAGACTAGCGGGGGGGCCACGGGATACTGAGCAGTTCTTC.

The chain combines TRBV7-2 with TRBJ2-2; D gene unclear. Germline assignment: CDR1 SGHTA and CDR2 FQGNSA. The CDR3 totals 15 residues. Trimming left V 2 bases short and J 4 bases short, with 11 bases between. Here the CDR3 reads CASSLFGTGTGELFF. As DNA, the CDR3 is TGTGCCAGCAGCTTATTCGGAACGGGCACCGGGGAGCTGTTTTTT.

The V gene is TRBV18, the J gene TRBJ1-5; D ambiguous. Germline V CDR1 and CDR2: KGHSH, LQKENI. V lost 1 base, J lost 5 bases, and 6 bases lay in between. There are 13 residues in the CDR3. The CDR3 protein is CASSPRGDQPQHF. CDR3 nucleotide sequence: TGTGCCAGCTCACCACGAGGAGATCAGCCCCAGCATTTT.

V is TRBV11-3 and J is TRBJ2-7, with TRBD1 identical over 9 bases. Germline V gene data show CDR1 as SGHNT and CDR2 as YENEEA. V lost 1 base and J lost 3; bases outside the gene matches: 4. This CDR3 is 15 amino acids long. As DNA, the CDR3 is TGTGCCAGCAGCTTAGCCGGGACAGGGCACTACGAGCAGTACTTC. It translates to CASSLAGTGHYEQYF.

The rearrangement joins TRBV5-4 to TRBJ2-3, with D perhaps matching TRBD2 (6 bases). The CDR3 consists of 17 residues. V was pared by 2 bases and J by 1 base, with 17 bases between. The germline V gene encodes CDR1 SGHNT and CDR2 YYREEE (reference sequence). In DNA form, the CDR3 reads TGTGCCAGCAGCTTCACCTTGACTGGCGGGGGCACAGATACGCAGTATTTT. It yields the protein CASSFTLTGGGTDTQYF.

The gene calls are TRBV30 and TRBJ1-5; a weak D match, TRBD1 (5 bases). With 2 bases removed from V and 2 bases from J, the gap between germline ends came to 10 bases. CDR1 and CDR2 (germline): GTSNPN, SVGIG (reference sequence). CDR3 length equals 14 residues. CDR3 in DNA: TGTGCCTGGAGTTCGGGGGTTGGCAATCAGCCCCAGCATTTT. Translated: CAWSSGVGNQPQHF.

The chain is built from TRBV7-2 and TRBJ1-2; no firm D call. CDR3 length: 18 residues. The ends were cut back, 1 base at V and 0 bases at J, with 18 bases in the middle. Germline CDR1 is SGHTA and CDR2 is FQGNSA. CDR3 sequence: CASSLEGVGGNANYGYTF. The CDR3 DNA is TGTGCCAGCAGCTTAGAAGGAGTGGGAGGGAACGCTAACTATGGCTACACCTTC.

The count of this clone is one. V and J are TRBV11-2 and TRBJ1-1, with unresolved D. Germline values: CDR1 SGHAT, CDR2 FQNNGV. V gave up 1 base and J gave up 5 bases, with 11 bases separating them. CDR3 size: 14 residues. The CDR3 nucleotides read TGTGCCAGCAGCTTAGGCCAGAGGGTTACTGAAGCTTTCTTT. It yields the protein CASSLGQRVTEAFF.

CDR3 sequence (DNA): TGTGCCAGCAGCTATCGCCGGGGCACTGAAGCTTTCTTT. Protein sequence: CASSYRRGTEAFF. The chain employs TRBV11-2 and TRBJ1-1, with D unresolved. The CDR3 has 13 residues. Between the trimmed V and J ends, which lost 4 bases and 4 bases, there was a span of 10 bases. In germline, CDR1 is SGHAT, CDR2 FQNNGV.

The chain has TRBV11-2 and TRBJ2-7; D gene unclear. CDR1 and CDR2 (germline): SGHAT, FQNNGV. The CDR3 runs 15 residues. The ends were cut back, 1 base at V and 7 bases at J, with 17 bases in the middle. The CDR3 region has the DNA TGTGCCAGCAGCTTAGCTCAAGGTCCTCTCTATGAGCAGTACTTC. Amino acids: CASSLAQGPLYEQYF.

CDR3 sequence reads: CATSRVGMRTNEKLFF. As DNA, the CDR3 is TGTGCCACCAGCAGAGTGGGAATGAGGACTAATGAAAAACTGTTTTTT. The rearrangement links TRBV15 to TRBJ1-4; D is uncertain. The CDR3 has 16 residues. Germline V CDR1 and CDR2: LNHNV, YYDKDF (reference sequence). Trimming pared 1 base from V and 2 bases from J, leaving 11 bases between.